Each of the 12 T cell receptor beta chains below was sequenced from the same sample in a study of neurological immune-mediated disorders. TCRdb re-derived calls from the 5' RACE reads in MiXCR, one entry per CDR3 protein. The profile shows around 64,000 distinct CDR3 sequences, approximately 3.3% of them singletons. The sample comprised PBMCs. Receptor source: a woman between 45 and 65 years old with multiple sclerosis.

This clonotype has ten or more counts. V is TRBV7-8 and J is TRBJ2-7; TRBD2 agrees at 8 bases. The trim removed 2 bases at V and 7 bases at J, leaving 10 bases unmatched. The germline gives CDR1 SGHVS, CDR2 FQNEAQ. This CDR3 is built from 15 residues. DNA for the CDR3: TGTGCCAGCAGCTTATTTACCGGACTAGCAGGGGAGCAGTACTTC. Its protein product is CASSLFTGLAGEQYF. The variable domain in full, completed from reference TRBV7-8 and TRBJ2-7, reads GAGVSQSPRYKVAKRGQDVALRCDPISGHVSLFWYQQALGQGPEFLTYFQNEAQLDKSGLPSDRFFAERPEGSVSTLKIQRTQQEDSAVYLCASSLFTGLAGEQYFGPGTRLTVT.

This clonotype showed up just a few times. The chain recombines TRBV2 with TRBJ2-5; 7 bases match TRBD1. The trim removed 8 bases at V and 2 bases at J, leaving 14 bases unmatched. Germline V gives CDR1 SNHLY, CDR2 FYNNEI. The CDR3 is made up of 16 amino acids. The CDR3: CASLQGNFANQETQYF. In DNA, the CDR3 is TGTGCCAGCCTACAGGGGAACTTTGCCAATCAAGAGACCCAGTACTTC.

This clonotype has a count of ten or more. The chain carries TRBV29-1 and TRBJ1-2, with unresolved D. CDR1 SQVTM and CDR2 ANQGSEA come from the germline V gene. The CDR3 has 13 residues. V lost 6 bases and J 1 base, leaving 12 bases between the germline ends. This CDR3 is CSVEVQVNYGYTF. For the CDR3, the DNA is TGCAGCGTCGAGGTCCAGGTTAACTATGGCTACACCTTC.

This clonotype showed up just a few times. A read error is possible here, since a much larger clone lies one base away. The gene calls are TRBV29-1 and TRBJ2-3; no firm D call. This CDR3 region has 12 residues. Germline V lookup: CDR1 SQVTM, CDR2 ANQGSEA. The chain's CDR3 is CSVGGYTDMQYF. The CDR3 nucleotides are TGCAGCGTTGGCGGATACACAGATATGCAGTATTTT.

This clonotype was found many times. The chain recombines TRBV5-1 with TRBJ2-7; 7 positions match TRBD2. From germline, CDR1 is SGHRS and CDR2 YFSETQ. The V segment lost 4 bases and the J segment 5 bases; nucleotides outside the gene matches: 9. The CDR3 spans 14 residues. As DNA, the CDR3 is TGCGCCAGCAGCGCCGCGGGAGCTCGGAACGAGCAGTACTTC. Protein sequence: CASSAAGARNEQYF.

This clonotype was observed many times. J is TRBJ2-1 and V is TRBV20-1; 8 nucleotides match TRBD2. The V gene's germline CDR1 is DFQATT and CDR2 SNEGSKA (reference sequence). V trimming: 3 bases; J trimming: 5 bases; junction bases outside the gene matches: 6. This CDR3 has 14 residues. This CDR3 reads CSARGGGIDNEQFF. The CDR3 coding sequence is TGCAGTGCTAGGGGCGGGGGGATCGACAATGAGCAGTTCTTC.

This clonotype showed up many times. The chain joins TRBV7-2 to TRBJ2-3; 8 positions match TRBD2. The length of the CDR3 is 16 residues. The V segment lost 1 base and the J segment 1 base; nucleotides outside the gene matches: 4. The germline gives CDR1 SGHTA, CDR2 FQGNSA. The CDR3 bases are TGTGCCAGCAGCTTAGTGGGACTAGAGGGCACAGATACGCAGTATTTT. It translates to CASSLVGLEGTDTQYF.

As regards this clonotype: At one end the junction does not follow the germline gene, possibly because of a read error. The V and J genes are TRBV28 and TRBJ1-6; 8 bases are a match to TRBD1. Germline CDR1 MDHEN, CDR2 SYDVKM. The CDR3 length is 18 residues. DNA of the CDR3: TGTGCCAGCAGTTTATACCGGCGGGCGACAGGGGTAAATTCAACCCTCAACTTT. Its protein product is CASSLYRRATGVNSTLNF.

Comments on this clonotype: Without the conserved terminal phenylalanine or tryptophan, this CDR3 likely stems from a read error. The rearrangement uses TRBV5-1 and TRBJ2-4, with D perhaps assigned TRBD1 or TRBD2 (5 bases each). Germline lookup yields CDR1 SGHRS and CDR2 YFSETQ. Trimming took off 0 bases at V and 9 bases at J, with 7 bases between the two ends. CDR3 length equals 12 residues. The DNA for the CDR3 is TGCGCCAGCAGCTTGGATGGGGGCATTCAGTACAAC. Encoded protein: CASSLDGGIQYN.

In its sample, this clonotype was seen many times. For the CDR3, the DNA is TGTGCCAGCAGCAGCGGACAACACAGCAATCAGCCCCAGCATTTT. This gives the protein CASSSGQHSNQPQHF. This chain links TRBV7-9 with TRBJ1-5, with D tentatively TRBD1 (5 bases). CDR1 is SEHNR, CDR2 FQNEAQ, per germline (reference sequence). V was trimmed by 5 bases and J by 1 base, leaving 12 bases between them. The CDR3 is made up of 15 amino acids.

This clonotype was counted at least ten times. This rearrangement joins TRBV5-1 to TRBJ2-3; a weak D match, TRBD2 (5 bases). The germline V and J ends were trimmed by 0 bases and 0 bases, with 14 bases remaining between them. CDR1 is SGHRS, CDR2 YFSETQ, per germline. The CDR3 consists of 17 residues. The CDR3 DNA reads TGCGCCAGCAGCTTGGCCGTATCGAGCGGAAGCACAGATACGCAGTATTTT. Amino acid sequence: CASSLAVSSGSTDTQYF.

The CDR3 nucleotides are TGTGCCAGCTCACCCCGGGACTACCAAGATACGCAGTATTTT. Protein: CASSPRDYQDTQYF. This chain links TRBV18 with TRBJ2-3; 7 nucleotides match TRBD2. The V gene's germline CDR1 is KGHSH and CDR2 LQKENI. The CDR3 length is 14 residues. The V gene end was trimmed by 3 bases and the J gene end by 5 bases; junction bases not matched to a gene: 5.